The 30 T cell receptor beta chains given below trace back to one sample, sequenced in a study of OX40 agonist ivuxolimab in advanced cancers. Sequencing was performed with immunoSEQ multiplex PCR; in TCRdb, only in-frame clones are kept and a portion is missing. The table records 40,000 to 50,000 clones, around 88% of them present only once. The source was CD4+ or CD8+ T cells sorted from blood, collected in a trial of the OX40 agonist ivuxolimab. The receptors were sampled from an adult with an advanced solid tumor such as melanoma, head and neck, liver or kidney cancer.

The chain links TRBV12-5 to TRBJ2-3; no definite D call. Per the germline V gene, CDR1 is LGHNT and CDR2 is FRNRAP. Trimming took off 1 base at V and 3 bases at J, with 2 bases between the two ends. The CDR3 is made up of 12 amino acids. The CDR3 DNA reads TGTGCTAGTGGTTTGGCTACAGATACGCAGTATTTT. Translating gives CASGLATDTQYF.

This clone is a singleton in its sample. This rearrangement joins TRBV28 to TRBJ1-1; D may be TRBD1 (6 bases). Germline V gene data show CDR1 as MDHEN and CDR2 as SYDVKM. The CDR3 is made up of 12 amino acids. V was shortened by 8 bases and J by 3 bases, with 10 bases between the two germline ends. For the CDR3, the DNA is TGTGCCAGCCAACAGGGTTACACTGAAGCTTTCTTT. It encodes CASQQGYTEAFF.

The rearrangement links TRBV4-3 to TRBJ1-4; D uncertain. The CDR3 length is 11 residues. The V gene's germline CDR1 is LGHNA and CDR2 YSLEER. V lost 1 base to trimming and J lost 14 bases, with 8 bases between them. CDR3 residues: CASSQGAYLFF. The CDR3 coding sequence is TGCGCCAGCAGCCAAGGGGCGTACCTGTTTTTT.

The rearrangement links TRBV2 to TRBJ2-5; 9 bases match TRBD2. The V segment lost 6 bases and the J segment 1 base; nucleotides outside the gene matches: 3. The CDR3 consists of 14 residues. CDR1 is SNHLY and CDR2 is FYNNEI in the germline V gene. CDR3 sequence: CASRASGVQETQYF. CDR3 in DNA: TGTGCCAGCAGGGCTAGCGGGGTCCAAGAGACCCAGTACTTC.

This chain links TRBV9 with TRBJ2-2; no definite D call. The V end was cut by 0 bases, the J end by 7 bases, with 7 bases between. This CDR3 is 13 amino acids long. Germline values: CDR1 SGDLS, CDR2 YYNGEE. As DNA, the CDR3 is TGTGCCAGCAGCGTAGAGGGTGGCGGGGAGCTGTTTTTT. Translating gives CASSVEGGGELFF.

This clone appeared once. The chain links TRBV4-1 to TRBJ2-7; 8 bases are shared with TRBD1. The CDR3 extends over 16 amino acids. CDR1 and CDR2 from the germline V gene are MGHRA and YSYEKL. V was pared by 1 base and J by 2 bases, with 7 bases of the junction left unmatched. CDR3 nucleotides: TGCGCCAGCAGCCAAGGCCCGGACAGGGTAACCTACGAGCAGTACTTC. Residues: CASSQGPDRVTYEQYF.

There are many counts of this clone. The chain recombines TRBV21-1 with TRBJ1-1. TRBV21-1 is described as a pseudogene. The CDR3 has 17 amino acids. The CDR3: CASSKDKGPARNTEAFF. CDR3 nucleotides: TGTGCCAGCAGCAAAGACAAGGGTCCCGCGAGGAACACTGAAGCTTTCTTT.

V gene TRBV28 combines with J gene TRBJ2-7; possible D gene TRBD1, 5 bases. V was shortened by 5 bases and J by 5 bases, with 16 bases between the two germline ends. Germline CDR1 MDHEN, CDR2 SYDVKM. The CDR3 is 14 residues long. CDR3 in amino acids: CASSPSREIDEQYF. CDR3 nucleotides: TGTGCCAGCAGTCCATCCAGGGAAATTGACGAGCAGTACTTC.

V is TRBV18 and J is TRBJ2-2; TRBD1 agrees at 8 bases. The CDR3 contains 16 residues. CDR1 KGHSH and CDR2 LQKENI come from the germline V gene. Trimming removed 3 bases from V and 3 bases from J; junction bases left unmatched: 6. CDR3 residues: CASSPPGGSDTGELFF. CDR3 DNA sequence: TGTGCCAGCTCACCGCCAGGGGGCTCGGACACCGGGGAGCTGTTTTTT. The full variable domain, in which reference TRBV18 and TRBJ2-2 provide the parts outside the CDR3, is NAGVMQNPRHLVRRRGQEARLRCSPMKGHSHVYWYRQLPEEGLKFMVYLQKENIIDESGMPKERFSAEFPKEGPSILRIQQVVRGDSAAYFCASSPPGGSDTGELFFGEGSRLTVL.

This chain uses TRBV9 with TRBJ2-1; D possibly corresponds to TRBD1 (6 bases). CDR3 length equals 14 residues. Deletions cut 9 bases from V and 3 bases from J, with 16 bases between. Germline-derived CDR1 and CDR2 are SGDLS and YYNGEE. The CDR3 DNA reads TGTGCCACACAGGCAGGGGTTAACTACAATGAGCAGTTCTTC. Its translation is CATQAGVNYNEQFF.

The chain has TRBV14 and TRBJ1-2; 8 nucleotides agree with TRBD1. CDR3 length: 14 amino acids. From germline, CDR1 is SGHDN and CDR2 FVKESK. V lost 5 bases to trimming and J lost 3 bases; unmatched junction nucleotides: 5. CDR3 loop: CASSSETGDYGYTF. The DNA of the CDR3 is TGTGCCAGCAGCTCCGAGACAGGGGACTATGGCTACACCTTC. Full variable domain (remainder filled in from reference TRBV14 and TRBJ1-2): EAGVTQFPSHSVIEKGQTVTLRCDPISGHDNLYWYRRVMGKEIKFLLHFVKESKQDESGMPNNRFLAERTGGTYSTLKVQPAELEDSGVYFCASSSETGDYGYTFGSGTRLTVV.

V usage is TRBV4-3 and J usage is TRBJ2-2; D might be TRBD1 (5 bases). The germline V gene encodes CDR1 LGHNA and CDR2 YSLEER. The length of the CDR3 is 15 residues. V lost 4 bases, J lost 5 bases, and 14 bases lay in between. DNA of the CDR3: TGCGCCAGCAGCCGATCCCGCAGACAGACCGGGGAGCTGTTTTTT. It yields the protein CASSRSRRQTGELFF.

V is TRBV2 and J is TRBJ1-6; D gene unclear. The V and J ends lost 3 bases and 4 bases respectively, with 7 bases between them. Germline CDR1 and CDR2: SNHLY and FYNNEI. This CDR3 region has 14 residues. Written as DNA, the CDR3 is TGTGCCAGCAGTGAGAACAGATATAATTCACCCCTCCACTTT. This encodes CASSENRYNSPLHF.

The rearrangement uses TRBV13 and TRBJ1-6, with a possible D match to TRBD1 (6 bases). V dropped 4 bases and J dropped 7 bases, with 11 bases sitting between them. This CDR3 is built from 14 residues. The germline V gene has CDR1 PRHDT and CDR2 FYEKMQ (reference sequence). CDR3 sequence reads: CASSSTGLNSPLHF. As DNA, the CDR3 is TGTGCCAGCAGCTCAACAGGGCTAAATTCACCCCTCCACTTT.

This clone was recorded once. The rearrangement joins TRBV6-5 to TRBJ1-2, with TRBD1 matching over 9 bases. Trimming took 2 bases from V and 7 from J; bases not matched to a gene: 2. This CDR3 spans 13 amino acids. Germline V gene sequence: CDR1 MNHEY, CDR2 SVGAGI. CDR3 sequence: CASSYRTGVGYTF. Here the CDR3 DNA reads TGTGCCAGCAGTTACAGGACAGGGGTTGGCTACACCTTC.

The genes are TRBV2 and TRBJ2-7, with D possibly being TRBD1 (6 bases). Germline CDR1 SNHLY, CDR2 FYNNEI. Trimming stripped 6 bases from V and 2 bases from J, with 17 bases between. The CDR3 totals 15 residues. The CDR3 sequence: CASRARTDDPYEQYF. The CDR3 DNA reads as TGTGCCAGCAGAGCACGGACAGACGATCCCTACGAGCAGTACTTC.

The rearrangement links TRBV28 to TRBJ1-5, with 7 bases identical to TRBD1. This CDR3 has 12 amino acids. V dropped 8 bases and J dropped 5; count of bases not matched to a gene: 3. The germline V gene encodes CDR1 MDHEN and CDR2 SYDVKM. The DNA for the CDR3 is TGTGCCAGCCGACAGGGTTATCAGCCCCAGCATTTT. Amino acid sequence: CASRQGYQPQHF.

The J gene is TRBJ2-1, the V gene TRBV9; D is unresolved. Germline V CDR1 and CDR2: SGDLS, YYNGEE. Deletions cut 3 bases from V and 9 bases from J, with 4 bases between. The CDR3 covers 10 residues. This chain's CDR3 is CASSGSEQFF. The CDR3 DNA reads as TGTGCCAGCAGCGGGAGTGAGCAGTTCTTC.

The V gene is TRBV28, the J gene TRBJ2-3; TRBD2 matches 16 bases. Trimming cost V 5 bases and J 4 bases; bases outside gene matches: 12. Germline lookup yields CDR1 MDHEN and CDR2 SYDVKM. The CDR3 contains 19 residues. The CDR3 region has the DNA TGTGCCAGCAGTACCCCTCCCGGGACTAGCGGGAGGGGACCAGATACGCAGTATTTT. This codes for CASSTPPGTSGRGPDTQYF.

V usage is TRBV4-1 and J usage is TRBJ1-2; 10 bases match TRBD1. This CDR3 region has 16 residues. Germline V gene sequence: CDR1 MGHRA, CDR2 YSYEKL. J was trimmed by 3 bases and V by 0 bases; bases with no gene match: 4. The CDR3 protein is CASSQEGTGADYGYTF. DNA for the CDR3: TGCGCCAGCAGCCAAGAGGGGACAGGGGCGGACTATGGCTACACCTTC.

This clone was detected only a few times. V is TRBV6-5 and J is TRBJ1-1, with D uncertain. Trimming took 6 bases from V and 1 from J, leaving 12 bases between them. The germline CDR1 and CDR2 sequences are MNHEY and SVGAGI. This CDR3 region has 14 residues. In nucleotides, the CDR3 is TGTGCCAGCAGGCTGTCGACGGGGAACACTGAAGCTTTCTTT. It specifies CASRLSTGNTEAFF.

The chain uses TRBV4-1 and TRBJ1-5; no firm D call. There are 15 residues in the CDR3. CDR1 MGHRA and CDR2 YSYEKL come from the germline V gene. V gave up 4 bases and J gave up 1 base, with 11 bases separating them. The CDR3 nucleotides are TGCGCCAGCAGCCCGAGGGCAGCAAGCAATCAGCCCCAGCATTTT. It specifies CASSPRAASNQPQHF.

A single count supports this clone. The chain couples TRBV7-9 to TRBJ2-2; TRBD2 matches 13 bases. With 3 bases clipped from V and 3 bases from J, the junction kept 7 bases outside the gene matches. The germline V gene encodes CDR1 SEHNR and CDR2 FQNEAQ (reference sequence). CDR3 size: 18 residues. The CDR3 protein is CASSLPPTSGRDTGELFF. The CDR3 bases are TGTGCCAGCAGCTTGCCGCCCACTAGCGGGAGGGACACCGGGGAGCTGTTTTTT.

The genes are TRBV11-2 and TRBJ2-5; tentative D call: TRBD2 (7 bases). Looked up from germline, CDR1 is SGHAT and CDR2 is FQNNGV. Deletions cut 1 base from V and 1 base from J, with 10 bases between. This CDR3 is 15 amino acids long. The CDR3 sequence is CASSLGRGPQETQYF. The CDR3 DNA reads as TGTGCCAGCAGCTTAGGGCGGGGGCCCCAAGAGACCCAGTACTTC.

This CDR3 reads CASSLRPDSTDTQYF. CDR3 DNA: TGTGCCAGCAGCTTGCGGCCGGACAGCACAGATACGCAGTATTTT. The rearrangement joins TRBV7-9 to TRBJ2-3; D is unclear. Trimming took 3 bases from V and 0 from J, leaving 10 bases between them. This CDR3 spans 15 amino acids. CDR1 SEHNR and CDR2 FQNEAQ come from the germline V gene (reference sequence).

The chain recombines TRBV7-8 with TRBJ2-2; 12 positions agree with TRBD2. CDR3 length: 16 residues. Trimming at V came to 1 base and at J to 6 bases, leaving 3 bases not matched to a gene. Germline CDR1 SGHVS, CDR2 FQNEAQ. The CDR3 DNA sequence: TGTGCCAGCAGCTTAGGATCTAGCGGGAGGGCCGGGGAGCTGTTTTTT. Its translation: CASSLGSSGRAGELFF.

The chain links TRBV6-1 to TRBJ1-1; D unclear. This CDR3 has 15 residues. The V gene lost 1 base and the J gene lost 1 base, with 10 bases spanning the gap. Germline assignment: CDR1 MNHNS and CDR2 SASEGT. CDR3 amino acids: CASSEDRTPNTEAFF. The CDR3 DNA follows: TGTGCCAGCAGTGAAGATCGAACTCCGAACACTGAAGCTTTCTTT.

The CDR3 protein is CASRMTDVINSPLHF. In nucleotides, the CDR3 is TGTGCCAGTAGGATGACAGACGTAATTAATTCACCCCTCCACTTT. V is TRBV19 and J is TRBJ1-6; D perhaps matches TRBD1 (5 bases). CDR3 length equals 15 residues. The germline V gene encodes CDR1 LNHDA and CDR2 SQIVND (reference sequence). The ends were cut back, 6 bases at V and 6 bases at J, with 15 bases in the middle.

This chain uses TRBV13 with TRBJ2-1, with 8 bases lining up with TRBD1. With 10 bases clipped from V and 6 bases from J, the junction kept 20 bases outside the gene matches. The CDR3 runs 17 residues. The germline V gene encodes CDR1 PRHDT and CDR2 FYEKMQ (reference sequence). CDR3 in amino acids: CATTHNYGQGAFNEQFF. In DNA form, the CDR3 reads TGTGCCACCACACACAATTACGGACAGGGAGCGTTCAATGAGCAGTTCTTC.

The rearrangement links TRBV5-1 to TRBJ1-6, with D unclear. The germline V gene encodes CDR1 SGHRS and CDR2 YFSETQ. The CDR3 consists of 19 residues. The ends were cut back, 4 bases at V and 0 bases at J, with 20 bases in the middle. The CDR3 DNA is TGCGCCAGCAGCCGTCGGGCATCCAACTTCTACTCCTATAATTCACCCCTCCACTTT. This codes for CASSRRASNFYSYNSPLHF.